This T cell receptor (beta chain) was identified during a study of cytomegalovirus exposure and HLA in healthy donors (dated by TCRdb to 2016 to 2017). About the investigation overall: According to an earlier analysis of 587 of the donors, about 179 million T cells yielded 120 million or so unique TCR beta sequences and 276 Gb of sequence data. In a later genetic analysis, genome-wide SNP genotypes for about 55% of the 666 donors were used, and that subset was treated as a discovery cohort. In a later analysis, previously published TCR beta repertoires from 550 to 700 donors were re-analyzed and high-resolution HLA genotyping was added so that TCR occurrence patterns could be studied. The study aimed to test whether cataloging public T cell receptors could reveal signatures of past pathogen exposure. Besides the first cohort of some 670 subjects, a separate validation cohort made up of over a hundred different subjects was used. An early release that covered roughly 600 HLA-typed donors contained about 300 gigabases of sequencing data and about 93 million unique TCR sequences. All discovery cohort repertoires had been generated using a single sequencing platform. Typing coverage differed by locus: A, B, C, DRB1 and DQB1 were typed in roughly 620-640 donors, DQA1 in approximately 520, DPA1 in some 610, and DPB1 in 450 to 490. The T cell repertoires of 666 subjects were profiled by immunosequencing and related to cytomegalovirus serostatus. The study combined high-throughput TCR immunosequencing, statistical association of individual TCRs with disease status, and machine learning to predict cytomegalovirus infection status. Donor age, sex, ethnicity and CMV serostatus were compiled alongside the repertoire data. Rather than using new phenotypic data, the later analysis identified candidate immune exposures from TCR beta sequences and from how often those sequences occurred across donors. Among the approximately 430 genotyped donors, approximately 82% belonged to the genetic ancestry cluster associated with self-reported Caucasian donors. Roughly 5 DR-DQ haplotypes were treated as single units for association and clustering because of strong linkage in the cohort. An earlier analysis of nearly 600 of the donors applied high-throughput TCR beta sequencing to assess whether each TCR beta V gene segment acted as functional or pseudogenic. On average, roughly 200,000 unique TCR beta nucleotide sequences were sequenced per donor among several hundred genotyped donors of the cohort, with roughly 20% of those sequences being non-productive. HLA typing included class I and class II loci at four-digit resolution.

The cohort comprised fewer than 700 healthy bone marrow donors. At the time of sampling, all cohort members were nominally healthy, though unrecorded immune exposures were likely present. The donor tested CMV seronegative, placing the donor among the 350 or so seronegative members of the cohort. Every donor gave a peripheral blood sample, and the peripheral blood mononuclear cells from that sample were used for TCR beta sequencing. Genomic DNA was extracted from the blood cell samples with the Qiagen DNeasy Blood Extraction Kit. Overall study outcomes, separate from this receptor: In this cohort, only TCR beta chains were sequenced, and detectable features were limited by the absence of alpha or paired-chain data. In a later analysis, some 17,000 TCR beta sequences were associated with specific HLA alleles at a false discovery rate of 0.05. HLA typing was unavailable for some donors at each locus, so association tests used only the typed subset. The study listed 164 TCR beta chains as associated with cytomegalovirus. In a later analysis, the rate of TCR association differed among HLA loci, with DRB1 alleles having the most associated TCRs and HLA-C alleles having the fewest. While some public TCRs were present in many individuals, most TCR sequences turned up only very rarely across donors. A later genetic analysis reported fewer N-insertions in productive TCRs among donors in an Asian-associated ancestry cluster than the roughly 700-donor mean. In both the original and validation cohorts, the classifier was reported to diagnose cytomegalovirus status with high specificity and sensitivity. Most CMV-associated TCR beta chains appeared to be HLA-restricted in a later analysis, and the HLA associations seemed to be driven largely by CMV exposure. In vitro tests confirmed that a few of the cytomegalovirus-associated TCR beta chains recognize cytomegalovirus antigens. When HLA alleles, especially DR and DQ, strongly co-occurred, TCR associations were difficult to assign to individual alleles. Because counts were too low, some 17 rarely observed V segments, including chromosome 9 orphons, were left out of the earlier analysis of 500 to 750 of the donors. Several of the top co-occurrence clusters appeared to be linked to parvovirus B19, influenza, CMV and Epstein-Barr virus, according to a later analysis. Correlated functional status among segregating V segments might reflect linkage disequilibrium, but an unknown experimental factor could not be ruled out. A later analysis found that HLA-associated TCR beta chains were more clonally expanded and had lower generation probabilities than equally common non-associated chains. A later genetic analysis associated a missense DCLRE1C variant with V-gene and J-gene trimming of TCR beta chains, and an independent cohort replicated the association. The only immune exposure information available for the cohort was CMV serostatus. According to the authors, the approach could potentially be generalized to other disease states and immunological phenotypes. Roughly uniform sequencing depth across donors was assumed in presence/absence analyses, although this assumption may not hold. A cluster of highly shared sequence variants was judged likely to be a technical artifact of the sequencing pipeline. In an earlier analysis of about 600 of the donors, most TCR beta V segments appeared in productive rearrangements about 87% or about 30% of the time, broadly matching IMGT annotations. A further reported finding was that TCR beta sequences accurately predicted the HLA-A and HLA-B alleles for most subjects in the first cohort.

This clone was detected only a few times. Which antigen it targets is not known. Per-base quality was not reported, and no clone a single base away is much larger than it. The method behind the library was the immunoSEQ multiplex PCR assay. For the multiplex PCR, a mixture combining 60 forward primers for TCR Vbeta segments and 13 reverse primers for TCR Jbeta segments was used. A multiplex PCR assay on genomic DNA amplified the CDR3 region of rearranged TCR beta genes. Amplified TCR beta libraries were sequenced as 87-base-pair reads on the Illumina HiSeq System. In the paper's pipeline: A later analysis counted some 80 million unique TCR beta chains across the 670 or so repertoires, and roughly 11 million of these chains were shared by at least two donors. Raw reads were error-corrected and collapsed into unique sequences by a nearest-neighbor algorithm in which closely related sequences were merged to remove PCR and sequencing errors. V, D and J gene segments were assigned by aligning CDR3 sequences to IMGT reference sequences. For a sequence to be retained, at least a six-nucleotide match to both a V gene segment and a J gene segment was required. Rearrangements were called productive when the CDR3 lacked stop codons and stayed in frame with V and J; all others were non-productive. CDR3 was defined according to IMGT convention as the region running from the second conserved V-encoded cysteine to the conserved J-encoded phenylalanine. In an earlier analysis of more than 550 of the donors, sequences lacking an unambiguous match to a single V gene segment were excluded. An earlier analysis of a few hundred of the donors called V segments functional above 56.7% productive rearrangements and segregating when the between-donor standard deviation exceeded 5%. A statistical classification framework was built for diagnosing cytomegalovirus status from the catalog of TCR beta chain sequences. A later analysis assigned V and J genes by comparing TCR nucleotide sequences with IMGT/GENE-DB human TR gene sequences. In a later analysis, CDR3 sequences and most-parsimonious VDJ recombination scenarios were assigned using the TCRdist pipeline. In a later analysis, every TCR beta chain was defined by the combination of its CDR3 amino acid sequence and its V-gene family, and reads without a unique V-gene family were dropped. To address suspected cross-contamination and a sequencing artifact, a later analysis removed roughly 580 highly shared, low-generation-probability nucleotide sequences. For each public chain, a later analysis derived a clonal expansion index from normalized ranks of inferred template counts within each repertoire. In a later analysis, generation probabilities were computed with a VDJ recombination model fitted to out-of-frame rearrangements, and the resulting probabilities were checked against IGoR. In a later analysis, TCR-TCR, TCR-HLA and TCR-CMV co-occurrence was scored with hypergeometric tests, and a repertoire-size bias correction was applied to TCR pairs. In a later analysis, false discovery rates were estimated by permuting HLA or CMV assignments 20 times. A later analysis grouped co-occurring TCRs with DBSCAN, adding TCRdist sequence similarity when clustering within HLA-allele-positive subsets. Repertoires with fewer than 30,000 or more than 120,000 public chains were left out of co-occurrence clustering, as were a few repertoires with anomalous nucleotide sharing. Drawn from immuneACCESS, this table holds only the in-frame rearrangements with V and J called that TCRdb kept. Clones are partly lost; checked studies trace under half to an unresolved V gene and leave the rest unexplained. The V and J calls and clone size were taken over from that table, and D and trimming were inferred from the DNA. The sample includes 150,000 to 200,000 clones, with approximately 80% observed a single time. In total, the top ten clones hold about 3.1% of the sample.

This TCR was recovered from a male donor in good health and CMV-seronegative. The specimen sequenced was PBMCs.

The CDR3 is CASSLGWLAGYNEQFF. In nucleotide form, the sequence is TGTGCCAGCAGCTTGGGTTGGCTAGCGGGTTACAATGAGCAGTTCTTC. The chain is encoded by TRBV5-4 joined to TRBJ2-1; 8 junctional bases match TRBD2. Including the terminal cysteine and phenylalanine, the CDR3 comprises 16 residues. Kept here is only the CDR3 DNA, which spans 48 bases and is read in frame from base 1. For this chain, trimming is 0 bases at the V end and 4 bases at the J end, and the number of junction bases without a gene match is 6. CDR1 and CDR2 were assigned from the germline V gene (reference sequence) as SGHNT and YYREEE. The entire variable domain, with the stretches around the CDR3 drawn from the reference TRBV5-4 and TRBJ2-1 proteins, is ETGVTQSPTHLIKTRGQQVTLRCSSQSGHNTVSWYQQALGQGPQFIFQYYREEENGRGNFPPRFSGLQFPNYSSELNVNALELDDSALYLCASSLGWLAGYNEQFFGPGTRLTVL.